Each of the 17 T cell receptor beta chains below was sequenced from the same sample in a study of blood T cell repertoires in COVID-19. Clones were read by immunoSEQ multiplex PCR, and TCRdb kept only the in-frame ones, dropping some. The data contain about 250,000 clones, around 83% of them singletons. Sequencing was carried out using peripheral blood. The receptors stem from an elderly man with acute or convalescent COVID-19.

Details on this clone: Other DNA sequences in the same sample also yield this CDR3. The chain is built from TRBV3-1 (or the pseudogene TRBV3-2) and TRBJ2-7; D gene uncertain. Trimming took off 2 bases at V and 4 bases at J, with 3 bases between the two ends. From germline, CDR1 is LGHDT and CDR2 YNNKEL (reference sequence). The CDR3 contains 11 residues. The CDR3 DNA reads TGTGCCAGCAGCCAATTATACGAGCAGTACTTC. The encoded protein is CASSQLYEQYF.

The rearrangement links TRBV6-5 to TRBJ2-7, with 8 bases aligning to TRBD1. CDR1 is MNHEY and CDR2 is SVGAGI in the germline V gene. The CDR3 totals 15 residues. The ends lost 6 bases at V and 2 bases at J; junction bases unmatched: 9. The CDR3 spells CASRPQGAIPYEQYF. Here the CDR3 DNA reads TGTGCCAGCAGGCCTCAGGGGGCGATCCCCTACGAGCAGTACTTC.

This clone was observed a handful of times. V gene TRBV3-1 (or the pseudogene TRBV3-2) combines with J gene TRBJ2-1; 9 nucleotides align to TRBD2. Trimming removed 3 bases from V and 3 bases from J; junction bases left unmatched: 6. The CDR3 length is 16 residues. The germline CDR1 and CDR2 sequences are LGHDT and YNNKEL (reference sequence). The CDR3 sequence is CASSHLLAGLYNEQFF. Here the CDR3 DNA reads TGTGCCAGCAGCCACCTTCTAGCGGGACTCTACAATGAGCAGTTCTTC.

V and J are TRBV7-9 and TRBJ2-1; 10 bases are a match to TRBD1. After removal of 7 bases from V and 3 bases from J, the junction contained 6 bases not matched to a gene. The germline gives CDR1 SEHNR, CDR2 FQNEAQ (reference sequence). CDR3 length: 15 amino acids. Written as DNA, the CDR3 is TGTGCCAGCACTCTCGGGACAGGGGACTACAATGAGCAGTTCTTC. It codes for CASTLGTGDYNEQFF.

V is TRBV6-6 and J is TRBJ1-1, with 9 positions matching TRBD1. The CDR3 is 15 residues long. V dropped 1 base and J dropped 7; count of bases not matched to a gene: 7. Germline assignment: CDR1 MNHNY and CDR2 SVGAGI (reference sequence). The CDR3 sequence is CASSYFLGGQGEAFF. The CDR3 DNA is TGTGCCAGCAGTTACTTCTTGGGGGGACAGGGTGAAGCTTTCTTT.

The J gene is TRBJ2-1, the V gene TRBV28, with TRBD2 matching 7 bases. The germline gives CDR1 MDHEN, CDR2 SYDVKM. The junction had 10 bases not matched to a gene; V was cut back by 6 bases and J by 2 bases. The CDR3 sequence is 16 residues long. The CDR3 nucleotides read TGTGCCAGCAGCCAGACGGGGGGTAGGCCCTACAATGAGCAGTTCTTC. Translated: CASSQTGGRPYNEQFF.

The chain recombines TRBV5-1 with TRBJ1-4; D gene ambiguous. The CDR3 has 15 amino acids. V dropped 1 base and J dropped 5 bases, with 12 bases sitting between them. The germline CDR1 and CDR2 sequences are SGHRS and YFSETQ. CDR3 sequence (DNA): TGCGCCAGCAGCTTGAGTTGGCAGGAAAATGAAAAACTGTTTTTT. It encodes CASSLSWQENEKLFF.

This clone has only a few counts. This chain links TRBV4-1 with TRBJ1-6; 7 nucleotides agree with TRBD1. Germline CDR1 is MGHRA and CDR2 is YSYEKL. With V trimmed by 5 bases and J by 0 bases, 4 bases remained unmatched. The CDR3 sequence is 16 residues long. This chain's CDR3 is CASSKGTDSYNSPLHF. CDR3 nucleotides: TGCGCCAGCAGCAAGGGGACAGACTCCTATAATTCACCCCTCCACTTT.

The V call is TRBV7-9, the J call TRBJ2-7; tentative D call: TRBD1 (6 bases). V was clipped by 7 bases and J by 3 bases, with 10 bases between them. This CDR3 is 12 amino acids long. Germline loops: CDR1 SEHNR, CDR2 FQNEAQ (reference sequence). CDR3 coding DNA: TGTGCCAGCAACCGACAGGACTACGAGCAGTACTTC. Translated: CASNRQDYEQYF.

This clone has a handful of counts. V and J are TRBV19 and TRBJ2-1; tentatively, D is TRBD2 (6 bases). The CDR3 runs 15 residues. Per the germline V gene, CDR1 is LNHDA and CDR2 is SQIVND (reference sequence). V was pared by 6 bases and J by 1 base, with 13 bases between. Here the CDR3 DNA reads TGTGCCAGTAGGTTTAGCGGAACTTCCTACAATGAGCAGTTCTTC. Translation gives CASRFSGTSYNEQFF.

The sample holds one count of this clone. This chain connects TRBV27 to TRBJ2-1; 12 bases fit TRBD2. The CDR3 has 15 residues. J was trimmed by 2 bases and V by 8 bases; bases with no gene match: 4. Looked up from germline, CDR1 is MNHEY and CDR2 is SMNVEV (reference sequence). CDR3 in DNA: TGTGCCAGCGGGAGACTAGCGGGAGCCTACAATGAGCAGTTCTTC. It specifies CASGRLAGAYNEQFF.

This chain joins TRBV5-1 and TRBJ2-1; 8 bases map to TRBD1. The CDR3 is made up of 14 amino acids. J gave up 8 bases and V 6 bases, and 10 bases lay outside the gene matches. Germline CDR1 reads SGHRS; CDR2 reads YFSETQ. The DNA for the CDR3 is TGCGCCAGCAACTTCGTAAACAGGGGGGATGAGCAGTTCTTC. This codes for CASNFVNRGDEQFF.

V usage is TRBV11-3 and J usage is TRBJ2-1; 10 bases are a match to TRBD2. V trimming: 2 bases; J trimming: 6 bases; junction bases outside the gene matches: 4. Germline assignment: CDR1 SGHNT and CDR2 YENEEA. The CDR3 extends over 15 amino acids. The CDR3 sequence is CASSLKREGRNEQFF. CDR3 coding DNA: TGTGCCAGCAGCTTAAAGCGGGAGGGCCGCAATGAGCAGTTCTTC.

The chain employs TRBV2 and TRBJ1-6; weak D call: TRBD1 (5 bases). The germline V and J ends were trimmed by 6 bases and 7 bases, with 13 bases remaining between them. The CDR3 length is 14 residues. The V gene's germline CDR1 is SNHLY and CDR2 FYNNEI. The CDR3 DNA reads TGTGCCAGCAGCCCCAGGGTCGGGAATTCACCCCTCCACTTT. This gives the protein CASSPRVGNSPLHF.

The chain carries TRBV7-9 and TRBJ1-1; maybe TRBD1 (6 bases). The V gene lost 2 bases and the J gene lost 2 bases, with 12 bases spanning the gap. Germline CDR1 and CDR2: SEHNR and FQNEAQ (reference sequence). The CDR3 loop spans 15 amino acids. The chain's CDR3 is CASSLPTGANTEAFF. CDR3 sequence (DNA): TGTGCCAGCAGCTTACCGACAGGCGCCAACACTGAAGCTTTCTTT.

The V and J genes are TRBV9 and TRBJ2-1; D might be TRBD1 (5 bases). Germline lookup yields CDR1 SGDLS and CDR2 YYNGEE. This CDR3 has 15 amino acids. V dropped 3 bases and J dropped 0 bases, with 10 bases sitting between them. The CDR3 reads CASSAQVSSYNEQFF. In DNA form, the CDR3 reads TGTGCCAGCAGCGCACAGGTGAGCTCCTACAATGAGCAGTTCTTC.

This clone was seen a few times. V and J are TRBV18 and TRBJ1-5; D uncertain. CDR1 is KGHSH, CDR2 LQKENI, per germline. The ends were cut back, 1 base at V and 4 bases at J, with 5 bases in the middle. The CDR3 length is 13 residues. The CDR3 nucleotides are TGTGCCAGCTCACCACGGAGAAATCAGCCCCAGCATTTT. Amino acids: CASSPRRNQPQHF.